Each of the 25 T cell receptor beta chains below was sequenced from the same sample in a study of response to subunit inactivated influenza vaccine listed by TCRdb under 2018. Receptor amplification or capture employed RT-PCR. The data were produced on an Illumina HiSeq 2500. TCRdb passed the public sequencing reads through fastp at Q25 and MiXCR, retaining productive beta sequences. Merged by CDR3 protein, the rows form single entries marked with the most common genes and DNA. The sample table lists over 800,000 distinct CDR3 sequences, around 20% of them with a count of one. About 9.4% of the sample comes from the top ten. The material sequenced was PBMCs from blood, taken approximately 5 days after vaccination. The source of these receptors is a man between 45 and 60 years old who received an inactivated influenza vaccine. Donor details come from another sample of the same person, matched by shared clones.

This chain joins TRBV5-1 and TRBJ2-3; TRBD2 might be the D (6 bases). This CDR3 region has 13 residues. V lost 7 bases to trimming and J lost 2 bases, with 11 bases between them. CDR1 is SGHRS and CDR2 is YFSETQ in the germline V gene. The CDR3 here is CASRGLFTDTQYF. DNA of the CDR3: TGCGCCAGCCGCGGACTATTCACAGATACGCAGTATTTT.

This sequence joins TRBV29-1 and TRBJ2-3, with 7 bases matching TRBD2. This CDR3 has 17 residues. J gave up 0 bases and V 6 bases, and 15 bases lay outside the gene matches. CDR1 is SQVTM, CDR2 ANQGSEA, per germline. The CDR3 region has the DNA TGCAGCGTACTCGGCCTAGCGGAGTATACTAGCACAGATACGCAGTATTTT. The encoded protein is CSVLGLAEYTSTDTQYF.

This clonotype was seen repeatedly, ten times or more. The rearrangement uses TRBV7-2 and TRBJ2-1; 11 bases are a match to TRBD2. Losses at the gene ends were 3 bases for V and 6 bases for J; bases not matched to a gene: 4. CDR1 SGHTA and CDR2 FQGNSA come from the germline V gene. The CDR3 length is 15 residues. The CDR3 loop reads CASSFNSGRGNEQFF. CDR3 nucleotide sequence: TGTGCCAGCAGCTTTAATAGCGGGAGGGGCAATGAGCAGTTCTTC. Variable domain in full (rest from reference TRBV7-2 and TRBJ2-1): GAGVSQSPSNKVTEKGKDVELRCDPISGHTALYWYRQSLGQGLEFLIYFQGNSAPDKSGLPSDRFSAERTGGSVSTLTIQRTQQEDSAVYLCASSFNSGRGNEQFFGPGTRLTVL.

The rearrangement joins TRBV7-8 to TRBJ1-1; D is undetermined. Trimming took off 5 bases at V and 4 bases at J, with 14 bases between the two ends. The CDR3 has 14 residues. Germline assignment: CDR1 SGHVS and CDR2 FQNEAQ. The CDR3 loop reads CASSPTSLATEAFF. The CDR3 DNA reads as TGTGCCAGCAGCCCCACGAGTCTGGCCACTGAAGCTTTCTTT.

This clonotype was detected ten times or more. The V call is TRBV5-1, the J call TRBJ2-2, with a possible D match to TRBD1 (6 bases). V lost 4 bases and J lost 0, with 13 bases in between. Per germline, CDR1 SGHRS and CDR2 YFSETQ. This CDR3 is 16 amino acids long. Here the CDR3 DNA reads TGCGCCAGCAGCCAAACCGGGACAACGAACACCGGGGAGCTGTTTTTT. Translated, it gives CASSQTGTTNTGELFF.

The chain has TRBV3-1 and TRBJ1-2; D not certain. Per the germline V gene, CDR1 is LGHDT and CDR2 is YNNKEL (reference sequence). Trimming removed 1 base at V and 7 bases at J, with 10 bases between. The CDR3 loop spans 13 amino acids. The CDR3 loop is CASSQVRDGGYTF. CDR3 nucleotide sequence: TGTGCCAGCAGCCAAGTTCGGGATGGTGGCTACACCTTC.

This clonotype occurred a few times. This chain uses TRBV6-6 with TRBJ2-7; no firm D call. This CDR3 spans 12 amino acids. Germline CDR1 and CDR2: MNHNY and SVGAGI (reference sequence). V was pared by 5 bases and J by 2 bases, with 7 bases between. The chain's CDR3 is CASSPQTYEQYF. The CDR3 DNA sequence: TGTGCCAGCAGTCCGCAGACCTACGAGCAGTACTTC.

Only a few counts were recorded for this clonotype. V and J are TRBV20-1 and TRBJ2-5; 7 positions agree with TRBD2. Unmatched junction bases numbered 6, after V lost 0 bases and J lost 2 bases. Germline V lookup: CDR1 DFQATT, CDR2 SNEGSKA (reference sequence). The CDR3 is 15 residues long. In nucleotides, the CDR3 is TGCAGTGCTAGAGATTCGCTAGCGGTGCAAGAGACCCAGTACTTC. Its translation: CSARDSLAVQETQYF.

This clonotype was observed a few times. The rearrangement links TRBV6-1 to TRBJ2-7; D gene ambiguous. The CDR3 spans 14 residues. The germline CDR1 and CDR2 sequences are MNHNS and SASEGT. With 7 bases removed from V and 0 bases from J, the gap between germline ends came to 13 bases. The CDR3 DNA sequence: TGTGCCAGCAAGCCCGGACCAACCTCCTACGAGCAGTACTTC. Translation: CASKPGPTSYEQYF.

The J gene is TRBJ2-2, the V gene TRBV6-1; the D gene is possibly TRBD2 (6 bases). Trimming pared 7 bases from V and 1 base from J, leaving 13 bases between. Germline V gives CDR1 MNHNS, CDR2 SASEGT. This CDR3 is built from 15 residues. The CDR3 spells CASKSGERNTGELFF. The CDR3 DNA follows: TGTGCCAGCAAGTCGGGAGAAAGGAACACCGGGGAGCTGTTTTTT.

The table lists this clonotype with many counts. The chain carries TRBV5-1 and TRBJ2-7, with TRBD1 matching 8 bases. CDR1 SGHRS and CDR2 YFSETQ come from the germline V gene. The CDR3 is 15 residues long. With 3 bases clipped from V and 1 base from J, the junction kept 6 bases outside the gene matches. In nucleotides, the CDR3 is TGCGCCAGCAGCTGGGGGAACAGGGGGTCCTACGAGCAGTACTTC. Protein: CASSWGNRGSYEQYF.

The table lists this clonotype with a few counts. V gene TRBV20-1 combines with J gene TRBJ2-1; D ambiguous. The V end was cut by 2 bases, the J end by 6 bases, with 11 bases between. Germline V gene data show CDR1 as DFQATT and CDR2 as SNEGSKA (reference sequence). The CDR3 spans 13 residues. The CDR3 sequence: CSARRTSRNEQFF. DNA of the CDR3: TGCAGTGCTAGACGTACAAGTCGCAATGAGCAGTTCTTC.

The chain has TRBV4-3 and TRBJ1-6; the D gene is possibly TRBD1 (6 bases). Deletions cut 0 bases from V and 7 bases from J, with 13 bases between. Germline V gene sequence: CDR1 LGHNA, CDR2 YSLEER. This CDR3 is 16 amino acids long. In DNA form, the CDR3 reads TGCGCCAGCAGCCAAGATCGGACAGCATACAATTCACCCCTCCACTTT. Encoded protein: CASSQDRTAYNSPLHF.

V usage is TRBV20-1 and J usage is TRBJ2-7; the D gene is possibly TRBD2 (6 bases). Germline V gives CDR1 DFQATT, CDR2 SNEGSKA (reference sequence). The CDR3 consists of 15 residues. Trimming shortened V by 5 bases and J by 4 bases, and 21 bases separated the two germline ends. In DNA, the CDR3 is TGCAGTGCTTCAGGCAGCGGGTCGGGTGGTTACGAGCAGTACTTC. It codes for CSASGSGSGGYEQYF.

A note on this clonotype: One junction end does not reproduce the germline sequence, and a read error may be involved. The chain combines TRBV7-9 with TRBJ2-7; no firm D call. Germline lookup yields CDR1 SEHNR and CDR2 FQNEAQ (reference sequence). This CDR3 spans 13 amino acids. CDR3 in amino acids: CASSMAVAYEQYF. The CDR3 DNA is TGTGCCAGCAGCATGGCGGTGGCCTATGAGCAGTACTTC.

There are a few counts of this clonotype. J is TRBJ2-7 and V is TRBV7-2; 10 bases fit TRBD1. Germline CDR1 reads SGHTA; CDR2 reads FQGNSA. Trimming at V came to 2 bases and at J to 2 bases, leaving 24 bases not matched to a gene. CDR3 length: 22 amino acids. CDR3 protein: CASSLPTNEGQGSNKNPYEQYF. In nucleotides, the CDR3 is TGTGCCAGCAGCTTACCAACTAACGAGGGACAGGGGTCGAACAAGAACCCCTACGAGCAGTACTTC.

The chain recombines TRBV7-2 with TRBJ2-1, with 15 bases fitting TRBD2. V lost 5 bases and J lost 10; bases outside the gene matches: 6. The germline V gene encodes CDR1 SGHTA and CDR2 FQGNSA. This CDR3 spans 15 amino acids. The CDR3 nucleotides read TGTGCCAGCAGCCCGGGACTAGCGGGAGGTCGGGAGCAGTTCTTC. It specifies CASSPGLAGGREQFF.

The sample holds a few counts of this clonotype. This chain connects TRBV7-2 to TRBJ2-1; no definite D call. The length of the CDR3 is 15 residues. The germline V and J ends were trimmed by 7 bases and 0 bases, with 13 bases remaining between them. CDR1 is SGHTA and CDR2 is FQGNSA in the germline V gene. CDR3 coding DNA: TGTGCCAGCACCCACCTACCCAGCTCCTACAATGAGCAGTTCTTC. Its protein is CASTHLPSSYNEQFF. The variable domain in full, completed from reference TRBV7-2 and TRBJ2-1, reads GAGVSQSPSNKVTEKGKDVELRCDPISGHTALYWYRQSLGQGLEFLIYFQGNSAPDKSGLPSDRFSAERTGGSVSTLTIQRTQQEDSAVYLCASTHLPSSYNEQFFGPGTRLTVL.

The chain recombines TRBV6-2 or TRBV6-3 with TRBJ2-3; D is undetermined. V shed 2 bases and J shed 3 bases, with 15 bases lying between them. Looked up from germline, CDR1 is MNHEY and CDR2 is SVGEGT. This CDR3 comprises 16 residues. The CDR3 sequence is CASSYGNWDLTDTQYF. In nucleotides, the CDR3 is TGTGCCAGCAGTTACGGGAACTGGGATCTTACAGATACGCAGTATTTT.

The chain carries TRBV18 and TRBJ2-1; 9 positions match TRBD1. The CDR3 spans 15 residues. J gave up 8 bases and V 0 bases, and 5 bases lay outside the gene matches. CDR1 and CDR2 (germline): KGHSH, LQKENI. CDR3 DNA sequence: TGTGCCAGCTCACCACCGGGACAGGGCATCTATGAGCAGTTCTTC. Its protein product is CASSPPGQGIYEQFF.

The chain employs TRBV5-1 and TRBJ2-1; 8 bases line up with TRBD2. J gave up 7 bases and V 2 bases, and 8 bases lay outside the gene matches. CDR1 SGHRS and CDR2 YFSETQ come from the germline V gene. CDR3 length equals 15 residues. The CDR3: CASSLYSGKGNEQFF. In nucleotides, the CDR3 is TGCGCCAGCAGCTTATATAGCGGGAAAGGGAATGAGCAGTTCTTC.

Regarding this clonotype: Germline and junction disagree at one end, which may indicate a read error. This chain uses TRBV20-1 with TRBJ2-2; a weak D match, TRBD2 (5 bases). The CDR3 runs 15 residues. Germline values: CDR1 DFQATT, CDR2 SNEGSKA (reference sequence). In DNA form, the CDR3 reads TGCAGTGCTAGTCGAGGACGGTCGAACACCGGGGAGCTGTATTTT. Protein product: CSASRGRSNTGELYF.

This clonotype has just a few counts. The J gene is TRBJ2-7, the V gene TRBV28, with 10 nucleotides matching TRBD2. This CDR3 has 15 amino acids. Germline trimming cut 5 bases from V and 7 bases from J; bases unmatched to any gene: 11. Looked up from germline, CDR1 is MDHEN and CDR2 is SYDVKM. The CDR3 spells CASSAPAGGPSEQYF. The CDR3 region has the DNA TGTGCCAGCAGTGCCCCAGCGGGAGGGCCGTCTGAGCAGTACTTC.

The rearrangement uses TRBV12-3 or TRBV12-4 and TRBJ1-3, with D uncertain. V lost 10 bases to trimming and J lost 2 bases, with 12 bases between them. The CDR3 is 13 residues long. As DNA, the CDR3 is TGTGCCACCTCCGTGGCGGCTGGAAACACCATATATTTT. Translated, it gives CATSVAAGNTIYF.

The gene calls are TRBV6-2 or TRBV6-3 and TRBJ2-2, with TRBD1 identical over 10 bases. Per the germline V gene, CDR1 is MNHEY and CDR2 is SVGEGT. This CDR3 region has 16 residues. V dropped 4 bases and J dropped 3; count of bases not matched to a gene: 5. The CDR3 is CASSSLGTGDTGELFF. CDR3 DNA sequence: TGTGCCAGCAGTTCCTTAGGGACAGGGGACACCGGGGAGCTGTTTTTT.